A single sample is the source of the 15 T cell receptor beta chains below, sequenced in a study of response to subunit inactivated influenza vaccine. TCRdb re-called the RT-PCR reads with MiXCR, one entry per CDR3 protein. The table has 800,000 to 1,000,000 distinct CDR3 sequences, about 20% seen once. The source material was PBMCs from blood, sampled around 5 days after vaccination. These receptors came from a man aged 45-65 years who received an inactivated influenza vaccine.

The chain carries TRBV20-1 and TRBJ2-5; D is unresolved. CDR3 length equals 11 residues. Germline V lookup: CDR1 DFQATT, CDR2 SNEGSKA (reference sequence). Between the trimmed V and J ends, which lost 0 bases and 7 bases, there was a span of 6 bases. The CDR3 bases are TGCAGTGCTAGAGATTGGGGGACCCAGTACTTC. Amino acid sequence: CSARDWGTQYF.

This clonotype showed up just a few times. The J gene is TRBJ1-4, the V gene TRBV3-1, with 8 bases that match TRBD1. The CDR3 extends over 16 amino acids. The V and J ends lost 1 base and 8 bases, in that order; junction bases with no gene match: 9. Germline lookup yields CDR1 LGHDT and CDR2 YNNKEL (reference sequence). The CDR3 region is CASSQGGQGQGEKLFF. The CDR3 DNA is TGTGCCAGCAGCCAAGGCGGACAGGGACAAGGAGAAAAACTGTTTTTT.

The table lists this clonotype with a few counts. The V and J genes are TRBV6-1 and TRBJ2-5, with D perhaps TRBD2 (5 bases). V gave up 6 bases and J gave up 7 bases, with 18 bases separating them. The germline gives CDR1 MNHNS, CDR2 SASEGT. There are 14 residues in the CDR3. The CDR3 region is CASSQRAERATQYF. In DNA, the CDR3 is TGTGCCAGCAGCCAAAGGGCGGAGAGGGCGACCCAGTACTTC.

This chain uses TRBV6-2 or TRBV6-3 with TRBJ2-7; no definite D call. Germline loops: CDR1 MNHEY, CDR2 SVGEGT. The V gene lost 2 bases and the J gene lost 2 bases, with 10 bases spanning the gap. The CDR3 has 14 residues. The CDR3 nucleotides read TGTGCCAGCAGTTACGTCGGTTTAACCTACGAGCAGTACTTC. Translating it yields CASSYVGLTYEQYF.

This clonotype occurred many times. The chain uses TRBV12-3 or TRBV12-4 and TRBJ2-1; D perhaps matches TRBD2 (6 bases). The germline V and J ends were trimmed by 3 bases and 8 bases, with 11 bases remaining between them. This CDR3 spans 13 amino acids. The DNA for the CDR3 is TGTGCCAGCAGTTTCGGGGGTCGGGATGAGCAGTTCTTC. Protein product: CASSFGGRDEQFF.

The chain uses TRBV6-5 and TRBJ1-5; TRBD1 is a possible D gene (5 bases). Germline V lookup: CDR1 MNHEY, CDR2 SVGAGI. Trimming removed 3 bases from V and 3 bases from J, with 9 bases in between. This CDR3 is 14 amino acids long. DNA for the CDR3: TGTGCCAGCAGTTATGGGGCGAACAATCAGCCCCAGCATTTT. Its translation is CASSYGANNQPQHF.

This chain joins TRBV10-3 and TRBJ1-3; possible D gene TRBD1, 6 bases. V lost 4 bases to trimming and J lost 0 bases, with 16 bases between them. CDR1 is ENHRY and CDR2 is SYGVKD in the germline V gene. This CDR3 spans 17 amino acids. For the CDR3, the DNA is TGTGCCATCAGTGCAGGAACAGGGACACCCTCTGGAAACACCATATATTTT. This sequence encodes CAISAGTGTPSGNTIYF.

V usage is TRBV5-1 and J usage is TRBJ2-7, with 9 bases matching TRBD1. Trimming removed 3 bases from V and 6 bases from J; junction bases left unmatched: 4. CDR1 is SGHRS, CDR2 YFSETQ, per germline. The CDR3 consists of 13 residues. The CDR3 protein is CASSWGQGFEQYF. CDR3 DNA sequence: TGCGCCAGCAGCTGGGGACAGGGATTCGAGCAGTACTTC.

This chain connects TRBV7-6 to TRBJ2-2; D gene ambiguous. The length of the CDR3 is 15 residues. V was trimmed by 5 bases and J by 4 bases, leaving 14 bases between them. CDR1 is SGHVS and CDR2 is FNYEAQ in the germline V gene. This CDR3 is CASSRLPVATGELFF. The CDR3 DNA reads TGTGCCAGCAGCCGCCTCCCGGTGGCCACCGGGGAGCTGTTTTTT.

This clonotype was seen at least ten times. The CDR3 region is CASSYSKTPRGTEAFF. CDR3 sequence (DNA): TGTGCCAGCAGTTACTCTAAGACCCCCAGAGGCACTGAAGCTTTCTTT. V and J are TRBV6-5 and TRBJ1-1; D ambiguous. Germline CDR1 is MNHEY and CDR2 is SVGAGI. The CDR3 length is 16 residues. Trimming pared 0 bases from V and 4 bases from J, leaving 15 bases between.

The CDR3 DNA reads TGTGCCAGCAGTCACAGGGGTTATAATTCACCCCTCCACTTT. Translation gives CASSHRGYNSPLHF. This chain uses TRBV7-2 with TRBJ1-6; 7 positions match TRBD1. The CDR3 covers 14 residues. V was clipped by 6 bases and J by 4 bases; unmatched bases: 3. Germline assignment: CDR1 SGHTA and CDR2 FQGNSA.

This chain's CDR3 is CASSKPQETSEDEQYF. As DNA, the CDR3 is TGTGCCAGCAGCAAGCCTCAGGAGACCTCGGAGGACGAGCAGTACTTC. The chain carries TRBV21-1 and TRBJ2-7; TRBD2, the D gene given by the table, was not confirmed from the DNA. TRBV21-1 corresponds to a pseudogene. This CDR3 comprises 16 residues.

A few counts support this clonotype. This sequence joins TRBV7-2 and TRBJ2-7, with TRBD2 identical over 7 bases. V trimming: 1 base; J trimming: 3 bases; junction bases outside the gene matches: 6. Germline CDR1 reads SGHTA; CDR2 reads FQGNSA. This CDR3 is 15 amino acids long. Written as DNA, the CDR3 is TGTGCCAGCAGCTTAGTCAGCGGGATGAACTACGAGCAGTACTTC. It codes for CASSLVSGMNYEQYF. The full variable domain, in which reference TRBV7-2 and TRBJ2-7 provide the parts outside the CDR3, is GAGVSQSPSNKVTEKGKDVELRCDPISGHTALYWYRQSLGQGLEFLIYFQGNSAPDKSGLPSDRFSAERTGGSVSTLTIQRTQQEDSAVYLCASSLVSGMNYEQYFGPGTRLTVT.

The chain uses TRBV6-1 and TRBJ2-1; 11 bases fit TRBD2. CDR3 length: 14 residues. CDR1 is MNHNS and CDR2 is SASEGT in the germline V gene. V shed 8 bases, J shed 9 bases, and the junction held 9 bases outside the gene matches. The CDR3 DNA reads TGTGCCAGCGCGGAAGTAGCGGGAGGGGGTGAGCAGTTCTTC. Translating it yields CASAEVAGGGEQFF.

The chain has TRBV2 and TRBJ1-5; D ambiguous. Germline V gene lookup returns CDR1 SNHLY and CDR2 FYNNEI. The CDR3 has 13 amino acids. Trimming shortened V by 8 bases and J by 6 bases, and 14 bases separated the two germline ends. The DNA for the CDR3 is TGTGCCAGCTCCCCGGGTCGTACTCAGCCCCAGCATTTT. Encoded protein: CASSPGRTQPQHF.